This entry lists 17 T cell receptor beta chains sequenced from one sample in a study of CD8 T cells in Susac syndrome. With random hexamers, reverse transcription was performed on about 0.45 to 1 ug of RNA. TCRdb re-called the immunoSEQ multiplex PCR reads with MiXCR, one entry per CDR3 protein. The sample shows 180,000 or so distinct CDR3 sequences, approximately 95% of them seen only once. Sequenced material: CD4+ T cells from PBMCs. These receptors were taken from a human donor in good health.

The chain carries TRBV6-4 and TRBJ2-7; D is undetermined. The V gene lost 4 bases and the J gene lost 4 bases, with 8 bases spanning the gap. CDR3 length: 12 amino acids. CDR1 and CDR2 from the germline V gene are MRHNA and SNTAGT. CDR3 coding DNA: TGTGCCAGCAGTGTAGGTCATTACGAGCAGTACGTC. It is translated as CASSVGHYEQYV.

This chain connects TRBV19 to TRBJ2-2; no definite D call. The germline V gene has CDR1 LNHDA and CDR2 SQIVND (reference sequence). The CDR3 runs 11 residues. The CDR3 spells CGVGTTGELFF. DNA of the CDR3: TGTGGAGTGGGTACCACCGGGGAGCTGTTTTTT. Full variable domain (rest looked up from reference TRBV19 and TRBJ2-2): DGGITQSPKYLFRKEGQNVTLSCEQNLNHDAMYWYRQDPGQGLRLIYYSQIVNDFQKGDIAEGYSVSREKKESFPLTVTSAQKNPTAFYLCGVGTTGELFFGEGSRLTVL.

The V call is TRBV6-2 or TRBV6-3, the J call TRBJ2-7; a possible D gene is TRBD2 (6 bases). The CDR3 extends over 17 amino acids. Germline assignment: CDR1 MNHEY and CDR2 SVGEGT. Trimming took off 6 bases at V and 2 bases at J, with 23 bases between the two ends. The CDR3: CASSYRWGTRLAYEQYF. The CDR3 region has the DNA TGTGCCAGCAGCTACCGGTGGGGAACACGACTAGCCTACGAGCAGTACTTC.

This sequence joins TRBV5-1 and TRBJ1-2; D is unclear. The CDR3 extends over 14 amino acids. Germline CDR1 reads SGHRS; CDR2 reads YFSETQ. The ends were cut back, 0 bases at V and 4 bases at J, with 10 bases in the middle. CDR3 DNA sequence: TGCGCCAGCAGCTTGGATTCTCCGACCTATGGCTACACCTTC. Protein: CASSLDSPTYGYTF. The variable domain in full, completed from reference TRBV5-1 and TRBJ1-2, reads KAGVTQTPRYLIKTRGQQVTLSCSPISGHRSVSWYQQTPGQGLQFLFEYFSETQRNKGNFPGRFSGRQFSNSRSEMNVSTLELGDSALYLCASSLDSPTYGYTFGSGTRLTVV.

V and J are TRBV12-3 or TRBV12-4 and TRBJ1-1; 7 nucleotides agree with TRBD1. Germline trimming cut 6 bases from V and 11 bases from J; bases unmatched to any gene: 9. This CDR3 contains 12 residues. Here the CDR3 DNA reads TGTGCCAGCAGCAAGACAGGGAGCGAGGCTTTCTTT. Amino acid sequence: CASSKTGSEAFF.

The chain couples TRBV20-1 to TRBJ2-1; 13 bases are a match to TRBD2. The length of the CDR3 is 19 residues. The V and J ends lost 4 bases and 0 bases, in that order; junction bases with no gene match: 12. From germline, CDR1 is DFQATT and CDR2 SNEGSKA (reference sequence). CDR3 nucleotide sequence: TGCAGTGCTAATTCGGGACTAGCGGGAACCGCGAGCTCCTACAATGAGCAGTTCTTC. Translating gives CSANSGLAGTASSYNEQFF.

As for this clonotype: An end of the junction differs from the germline gene, which may be a read error. The chain carries TRBV29-1 and TRBJ1-1; D is perhaps TRBD1 (5 bases). The V gene's germline CDR1 is SQVTM and CDR2 ANQGSEA. The length of the CDR3 is 14 residues. CDR3 sequence: CSVVRDGGNAEAFF. CDR3 in DNA: TGCAGCGTTGTTCGGGACGGTGGGAACGCTGAAGCTTTCTTT.

This chain uses TRBV20-1 with TRBJ2-7; 8 bases are a match to TRBD1. From germline, CDR1 is DFQATT and CDR2 SNEGSKA (reference sequence). With 1 base clipped from V and 6 bases from J, the junction kept 14 bases outside the gene matches. The CDR3 is 16 amino acids. CDR3 sequence: CSARAPPGQGTGEQYF. The CDR3 DNA is TGCAGTGCTAGAGCTCCCCCAGGACAGGGCACTGGCGAGCAGTACTTC.

The V and J genes are TRBV29-1 and TRBJ2-1; no clear D gene. CDR3 length: 15 residues. Germline CDR1 reads SQVTM; CDR2 reads ANQGSEA. V was clipped by 2 bases and J by 0 bases, with 11 bases between them. The CDR3 loop reads CSVESLQSSYNEQFF. The CDR3 nucleotides are TGCAGCGTTGAAAGTTTACAGAGCTCCTACAATGAGCAGTTCTTC.

This clonotype turned up a few times. CDR3 nucleotides: TGTGCCAGCAGTACCGGGACAGGCTATGGCTACACCTTC. It specifies CASSTGTGYGYTF. The rearrangement joins TRBV12-3 or TRBV12-4 to TRBJ1-2, with 8 positions matching TRBD1. Unmatched junction bases numbered 3, after V lost 5 bases and J lost 4 bases. The CDR3 extends over 13 amino acids.

The CDR3 DNA is TGTGCCAGCTCACCGATTTCCCCTGGCCGACCAACTAATGAAAAACTGTTTTTT. It is translated as CASSPISPGRPTNEKLFF. This chain uses TRBV18 with TRBJ1-4, with D unclear. This CDR3 has 18 residues. V was cut by 3 bases and J by 0 bases, with 17 bases left in between. Germline loops: CDR1 KGHSH, CDR2 LQKENI.

The rearrangement links TRBV6-5 to TRBJ2-1; D unclear. CDR1 is MNHEY, CDR2 SVGAGI, per germline. The CDR3 sequence is 11 residues long. Trimming cost V 1 base and J 10 bases, with 5 bases left between them. The CDR3 region has the DNA TGTGCCAGCAGTTACTTGGGGGAGCAGTTCTTC. Protein sequence: CASSYLGEQFF.

The chain couples TRBV4-1 to TRBJ1-6; D gene uncertain. The CDR3 has 15 residues. V lost 1 base, J lost 8 bases, and 12 bases lay in between. In germline, CDR1 is MGHRA, CDR2 YSYEKL. In DNA form, the CDR3 reads TGCGCCAGCAGCCAAGTCGAAGGGCTTCATTCACCCCTCCACTTT. Amino acid sequence: CASSQVEGLHSPLHF.

The chain carries TRBV11-2 and TRBJ2-3, with TRBD2 matching over 8 bases. The CDR3 is 16 amino acids. Losses at the gene ends were 1 base for V and 6 bases for J; bases not matched to a gene: 9. Germline V gene lookup returns CDR1 SGHAT and CDR2 FQNNGV. The CDR3 loop is CASSLGTSGPRDTQYF. Written as DNA, the CDR3 is TGTGCCAGCAGCTTAGGTACTAGCGGCCCTCGTGATACGCAGTATTTT.

The V gene is TRBV7-9, the J gene TRBJ2-7, with D perhaps TRBD1 or TRBD2 (5 bases each). The CDR3 covers 14 residues. Germline lookup yields CDR1 SEHNR and CDR2 FQNEAQ (reference sequence). Trimming pared 6 bases from V and 2 bases from J, leaving 14 bases between. The CDR3 DNA is TGTGCCAGCAGACCGGGGACGGCTCCCTACGAGCAGTACTTC. Amino acids: CASRPGTAPYEQYF.

V usage is TRBV20-1 and J usage is TRBJ1-1; no firm D call. CDR3 size: 15 residues. The V end was cut by 5 bases, the J end by 4 bases, with 20 bases between. Looked up from germline, CDR1 is DFQATT and CDR2 is SNEGSKA (reference sequence). The CDR3 DNA follows: TGCAGTGCTTCCCAAAGCAGACTAGCAGGCACTGAAGCTTTCTTT. The encoded protein is CSASQSRLAGTEAFF.

This clonotype was counted a single time. This chain joins TRBV12-3 or TRBV12-4 and TRBJ2-7, with 7 bases fitting TRBD2. The CDR3 covers 18 residues. J was trimmed by 1 base and V by 6 bases; bases with no gene match: 18. This CDR3 is CASRHIRISGIRSYEQYV. The CDR3 DNA follows: TGTGCCAGCAGACACATCCGGATCAGCGGGATACGGTCCTACGAGCAGTACGTC.